This record concerns one T cell receptor beta chain sequence. Its specific antigen is unknown. No much larger clone is present one base from it, and per-base qualities are unavailable. This entry belongs to a study of blood T cell repertoires in COVID-19 (dated by TCRdb to 2020 to 2022). Regarding the study in general: The collaborator samples originated in the United States, Italy and Spain and spanned the acute and convalescent phases of COVID-19. Where HLA class I and class II types were available, the types were taken from metadata supplied by the sample provider, not from assay-based typing. The samples were drawn from two sources: the first 160 participants of the ongoing ImmuneRACE study, and 1,000 to 1,500 subjects contributed by 6 global collaborators. The repertoires were released in a freely available public database intended as a resource for research on the immune response to SARS-CoV-2. Subjects who had been exposed to COVID-19, were actively infected with it, or had recovered from it provided the deeply sampled blood TCRbeta repertoires that made up the dataset. Nearly every sample came with metadata listing a de-identified subject ID, COVID-19 status, age in years and sex. The prospective study material was composed of cDNA or gDNA derived from T cells, B-cell-depleted T cells, or PBMCs.

TCRbeta CDR3 regions were amplified from genomic DNA using the immunoSEQ Assay, a bias-controlled multiplex PCR. On the authors' methods: Nucleated cell counts per sample were estimated from amplification of reference gene primers within the assay. To quantify the absolute abundance of each unique TCRbeta CDR3 rearrangement, sequence reads were collapsed and filtered. For each sample, productive Simpson clonality was calculated as the square root of Simpson's diversity index across productive rearrangements. Imported from immuneACCESS, the table was reduced by TCRdb to in-frame sequences with V and J called. These copies leave out some clones; in studies compared against another copy, an unresolved V gene accounts for under half, and the cause of the remainder is not known. D and trimming come from the DNA, and the V and J calls and clone size come from that table. The sample data list tens of thousands of clones, and roughly 82% of these were observed just once. Of the sample, roughly 25% falls within the top ten clones.

The germline V and J ends show losses of 0 bases and 3 bases respectively, and no gene match explains 4 bases of the junction. CDR1 KGHSH and CDR2 LQKENI are derived from the germline V gene. Including the terminal cysteine and phenylalanine, the CDR3 comprises 15 residues. Of all the DNA, just the CDR3 is kept, 45 bases in frame from base 1. The collaborating institutions used their own protocols to collect whole blood in K2EDTA tubes. Collaborator samples were shipped for TCRbeta analysis as frozen whole blood, isolated PBMCs, or DNA extracted from either sample type. Findings and caveats that apply to the study as a whole: The amount of clinical and demographic metadata varied by source and participant and was provided uncurated.

Sequencing was performed on peripheral blood. The V and J segments used are TRBV18 and TRBJ2-7, with TRBD1 identical over 8 junction bases. The sequence was collected from a man aged 60 to 75 with acute or convalescent COVID-19. The DNA sequence is TGTGCCAGCTCACCACCGCAGGGGGCGGGCTACGAGCAGTACTTC. Its product reads: CASSPPQGAGYEQYF.